The rows below give T cell receptor beta chains drawn from one sample of a study of read filtering for tumor transcriptome and immune sequencing. One entry per CDR3 protein results from TCRdb running MiXCR on the reads. Of 65,000 or so distinct CDR3 sequences in the sample, roughly 18% are singletons; the top ten hold 11%. Sequenced sample: a population of CD138-negative cells sorted from bone marrow. Source of these receptors: a donor aged 40 or older with multiple myeloma. CDR3s include the opening cysteine and the closing phenylalanine or tryptophan. Fields, in order: V gene, D gene, J gene, clone size, CDR3 protein, CDR3 DNA. D genes are given only for firm matches. For some rows the clone size is stated as once, few or many, or as a class when expanded; others skip it.

TRBV7-8	TRBD1	TRBJ2-1	many	CASSLAGQGSEQFF	TGTGCCAGCAGCTTAGCGGGACAGGGTAGTGAGCAGTTCTTC
TRBV20-1	.	TRBJ2-3	.	CSSPRDGVTDSQYF	TGCAGCAGCCCAAGGGATGGTGTAACAGATTCGCAGTATTTT
TRBV12-3/TRBV12-4	TRBD1	TRBJ2-3	many	CASSLGTGGQRTQYF	TGTGCCAGCAGTTTAGGGACAGGGGGACAGAGGACGCAGTATTTT
TRBV12-3/TRBV12-4	TRBD2	TRBJ2-1	many	CASRLGVAGSNEQFF	TGTGCCAGCAGACTAGGGGTAGCGGGAAGCAATGAGCAGTTCTTC
TRBV21-1	.	TRBJ2-1	many	CASSKAEDRGDSGDLWRNEQFF	TGTGCCAGCAGCAAAGCGGAGGACAGGGGCGATAGCGGGGACCTCTGGCGCAATGAGCAGTTCTTC
TRBV6-6	.	TRBJ2-2	many	CASSSRGNTGELFF	TGTGCCAGCAGTTCCAGGGGCAACACCGGGGAGCTGTTTTTT
TRBV6-8	TRBD2	TRBJ2-1	medium-sized	CASRIGTSARHEQFF	TGTGCCAGCAGGATAGGGACTAGCGCCCGCCATGAGCAGTTCTTC
TRBV11-2	.	TRBJ2-1	many	CASSLESGLGAYNNEQFF	TGTGCCAGCAGCTTAGAGTCCGGTTTGGGGGCCTACAATAATGAGCAGTTCTTC
TRBV30	TRBD1	TRBJ2-7	many	CAWGAGGIYEQYF	TGTGCCTGGGGGGCAGGGGGAATCTACGAGCAGTACTTC
TRBV6-4	.	TRBJ2-1	many	CASSEGSASYNEQFF	TGTGCCAGCAGTGAGGGGTCGGCCTCCTACAATGAGCAGTTCTTC
TRBV20-1	.	TRBJ1-5	many	CSAASEAGGRVQPQHF	TGCAGTGCCGCATCGGAGGCCGGGGGCCGTGTTCAGCCCCAGCATTTT
TRBV20-1	.	TRBJ1-2	.	CSAVPGDYGYTF	TGCAGTGCAGTACCGGGGGACTATGGCTACACCTTC
TRBV10-3	TRBD2	TRBJ2-7	many	CAIRPGLASGRVEQYF	TGTGCCATCAGACCGGGACTAGCGTCGGGGAGGGTCGAGCAGTACTTC
TRBV7-2	.	TRBJ2-3	many	CASSFLRGTDTQYF	TGTGCCAGCAGCTTCCTAAGGGGCACAGATACGCAGTATTTT
TRBV20-1	TRBD2	TRBJ2-7	many	CSARDLIAGRVYEQYF	TGCAGTGCTAGAGATCTAATAGCGGGAAGAGTCTACGAGCAGTACTTC
TRBV5-1	.	TRBJ2-4	.	CASSLALDSTNQYF	TGCGCCAGCAGCTTGGCCCTGGACAGTACGAATCAGTACTTC
TRBV29-1	TRBD2	TRBJ2-1	many	CSVESPGGLYNEQFF	TGCAGCGTTGAATCTCCGGGAGGGCTTTACAATGAGCAGTTCTTC
TRBV6-1	.	TRBJ2-3	.	CASSSPGMSDTQYF	TGTGCCAGCAGCTCTCCGGGGATGTCAGATACGCAGTATTTT
TRBV6-5	TRBD1	TRBJ2-5	.	CASRRDRGFETQYF	TGTGCCAGCAGGAGGGACAGGGGTTTTGAGACCCAGTACTTC
TRBV5-1	.	TRBJ2-1	many	CASSPRPRSSYNEQFF	TGCGCCAGCAGCCCTCGGCCCCGCAGCTCCTACAATGAGCAGTTCTTC
TRBV4-1	TRBD2	TRBJ2-1	once	CASGHHLAAQSYNEQFF	TGCGCCAGCGGCCATCACCTAGCGGCCCAATCCTACAATGAGCAGTTCTTC
TRBV28	.	TRBJ1-1	many	CAIHGRGALGTEAFF	TGTGCCATCCACGGTCGGGGGGCGCTGGGGACTGAAGCTTTCTTT
TRBV6-6	.	TRBJ2-3	many	CATLGGPTDTQYF	TGTGCCACCTTAGGGGGACCCACAGATACGCAGTATTTT
TRBV29-1	.	TRBJ1-1	few	CSVPRQNTEAFF	TGCAGCGTCCCTAGACAGAACACTGAAGCTTTCTTT
TRBV28	TRBD1	TRBJ2-3	many	CATSRDRGLDTQYF	TGTGCCACCTCGAGGGACAGGGGTTTAGATACGCAGTATTTT
TRBV18	.	TRBJ1-4	.	CASSPGGGGKLFF	TGTGCCAGCTCACCGGGAGGGGGTGGAAAACTGTTTTTT
TRBV5-1	TRBD1	TRBJ1-1	many	CASSPGGQGKTEAFF	TGCGCCAGCAGCCCCGGGGGACAGGGGAAGACTGAAGCTTTCTTT
TRBV20-1	TRBD2	TRBJ2-7	many	CSARPGLASMEQYF	TGCAGTGCTAGACCGGGACTAGCCTCAATGGAGCAGTACTTC
TRBV28	.	TRBJ2-5	many	CASSLLVRVRGETQYF	TGTGCCAGCAGTTTATTGGTCAGGGTGAGGGGAGAGACCCAGTACTTC
TRBV5-6	.	TRBJ2-7	many	CASSLGVPYEQYF	TGTGCCAGCAGCTTGGGGGTGCCCTACGAGCAGTACTTC
TRBV6-1	.	TRBJ1-5	many	CASSEEGKGGNQPQHF	TGTGCCAGCAGTGAAGAAGGCAAAGGGGGGAATCAGCCCCAGCATTTT
TRBV4-2	TRBD2	TRBJ2-7	many	CASSRERGGVSEQYF	TGTGCCAGCAGCCGGGAGCGGGGGGGCGTTAGCGAGCAGTACTTC
TRBV19	TRBD1	TRBJ2-5	.	CASQPGQGTETQYF	TGTGCCAGTCAACCGGGACAGGGGACAGAGACCCAGTACTTC
TRBV7-3	TRBD2	TRBJ2-3	many	CASSPSGSGGAEDTQYF	TGTGCCAGCAGCCCGTCCGGTAGCGGGGGGGCGGAGGATACGCAGTATTTT
TRBV10-3	TRBD2	TRBJ2-1	few	CAIKVGSGSSYNEQFF	TGTGCCATCAAGGTTGGTAGCGGGAGCTCCTACAATGAGCAGTTCTTC
TRBV11-2	.	TRBJ2-5	many	CASSLDQRLFRGTQYF	TGTGCCAGCAGCTTAGATCAGCGCCTGTTCCGGGGGACCCAGTACTTC
TRBV7-8	.	TRBJ2-7	many	CASSFSFSHSYEQYF	TGTGCCAGCAGCTTTTCCTTCAGCCACTCCTACGAGCAGTACTTC
TRBV4-1	.	TRBJ2-1	medium-sized	CASSQERLPRDEQFF	TGCGCCAGCAGCCAAGAACGCCTCCCTAGGGATGAGCAGTTCTTC
TRBV13	TRBD2	TRBJ2-5	many	CASSHRGRGEETQYF	TGTGCCAGCAGCCACCGAGGGCGGGGGGAAGAGACCCAGTACTTC
TRBV5-5	.	TRBJ1-1	many	CASSGGNTEAFF	TGTGCCAGCAGCGGTGGGAACACTGAAGCTTTCTTT
TRBV2	.	TRBJ1-1	many	CASSYGGTEAFF	TGTGCCAGCAGTTACGGTGGTACTGAAGCTTTCTTT
TRBV10-1	.	TRBJ2-5	many	CASRGRGLTKGGMETQYF	TGCGCCAGCAGAGGACGGGGGCTAACAAAAGGAGGGATGGAGACCCAGTACTTC
TRBV6-1	.	TRBJ2-2	many	CASSEVRTTGELFF	TGTGCCAGCAGTGAAGTTCGGACCACCGGGGAGCTGTTTTTT
TRBV19	.	TRBJ2-5	.	CASSMGKQGGGETQYF	TGTGCCAGTAGTATGGGGAAGCAGGGGGGGGGGGAGACCCAGTACTTC
TRBV20-1	.	TRBJ2-2	many	CSALTVGDSGELFF	TGCAGTGCCCTAACAGTCGGAGACTCCGGGGAGCTGTTTTTT
TRBV7-2	.	TRBJ2-3	many	CASNTRGGSTDTQYF	TGTGCCAGCAACACCAGGGGTGGGAGCACAGATACGCAGTATTTT
TRBV4-1	.	TRBJ2-5	.	CASSPGQGLQETQYF	TGCGCCAGCTCCCCGGGGCAGGGCTTACAAGAGACCCAGTACTTC
TRBV19	.	TRBJ2-5	many	CASSIAGTETQYF	TGTGCCAGTAGTATAGCAGGGACGGAGACCCAGTACTTC
TRBV29-1	.	TRBJ2-5	many	CSVMTGRGETQYF	TGCAGCGTCATGACAGGGAGGGGGGAGACCCAGTACTTC
TRBV20-1	.	TRBJ2-1	many	CSASRHKIITQGSYNEQFF	TGCAGTGCTAGTCGGCATAAGATCATTACTCAGGGCTCCTACAATGAGCAGTTCTTC
TRBV7-2	TRBD2	TRBJ2-2	many	CASSLDTTGREGRTGELFF	TGTGCCAGCAGCTTAGATACGACAGGGCGGGAGGGCCGAACCGGGGAGCTGTTTTTT
TRBV6-1	TRBD2	TRBJ2-7	.	CASSESSGTGQYF	TGTGCCAGCAGTGAAAGTAGCGGGACGGGGCAGTACTTC
TRBV20-1	TRBD2	TRBJ2-1	many	CSARKLAGGPSNEQFF	TGCAGTGCCCGAAAACTAGCGGGAGGGCCCTCGAATGAGCAGTTCTTC
TRBV12-3/TRBV12-4	TRBD1	TRBJ1-2	.	CASSDRVHGYTF	TGTGCCAGCTCTGACAGGGTCCATGGCTACACCTTC
TRBV28	.	TRBJ2-7	many	CASKPSWSVYSEQYF	TGTGCCAGCAAACCTTCCTGGAGCGTCTATAGCGAGCAGTACTTC